Each of the 22 T cell receptor beta chains below was sequenced from the same sample in a study of T cell responses to AZD1222 COVID-19 vaccine. Assay: immunoSEQ multiplex PCR; the TCRdb copy retains only in-frame clones and omits some. The table shows roughly 100,000 clones, with 90% occurring only once. The starting material was peripheral blood, obtained on day 0 of AZD1222 vaccination. These TCRs come from an adult in good health.

This clone has just a few counts. The chain couples TRBV7-8 to TRBJ1-2; D might be TRBD1 (5 bases). V lost 5 bases, J lost 6 bases, and 16 bases lay in between. This CDR3 region has 14 residues. Germline loops: CDR1 SGHVS, CDR2 FQNEAQ. The CDR3 here is CASSPTGTQDGYTF. In DNA form, the CDR3 reads TGTGCCAGCAGCCCCACTGGGACGCAGGATGGCTACACCTTC.

This clone was seen a handful of times. The rearrangement links TRBV16 to TRBJ1-1, with D possibly TRBD1 on 5 matching bases. V was clipped by 0 bases and J by 3 bases, with 11 bases between them. The germline V gene encodes CDR1 KGHSY and CDR2 FQNENV. CDR3 length: 15 residues. The CDR3 nucleotides read TGTGCCAGCAGCCAATCGGGGCGGGGGGACACTGAAGCTTTCTTT. Residues: CASSQSGRGDTEAFF. The full variable domain, rest sourced from reference TRBV16 and TRBJ1-1, is GEEVAQTPKHLVRGEGQKAKLYCAPIKGHSYVFWYQQVLKNEFKFLISFQNENVFDETGMPKERFSAKCLPNSPCSLEIQATKLEDSAVYFCASSQSGRGDTEAFFGQGTRLTVV.

The rearrangement uses TRBV28 and TRBJ1-2, with TRBD1 matching 7 bases. There are 14 residues in the CDR3. The V gene end was trimmed by 5 bases and the J gene end by 2 bases; junction bases not matched to a gene: 5. Per the germline V gene, CDR1 is MDHEN and CDR2 is SYDVKM. The DNA for the CDR3 is TGTGCCAGCAGTGAGGGGGCGCAGAACTATGGCTACACCTTC. The encoded protein is CASSEGAQNYGYTF.

The chain carries TRBV27 and TRBJ2-3, with 9 bases aligning to TRBD1. V shed 5 bases and J 11 bases; nucleotides not matched to a gene: 11. Per germline, CDR1 MNHEY and CDR2 SMNVEV (reference sequence). This CDR3 contains 14 residues. The CDR3 sequence: CASSAVGPGQGQYF. The CDR3, as DNA: TGTGCCAGCAGTGCGGTAGGACCGGGACAGGGGCAGTATTTT.

The CDR3 DNA is TGTGCCAGCAGCGTAGTAGATAACTATGGCTACACCTTC. Protein product: CASSVVDNYGYTF. This rearrangement joins TRBV9 to TRBJ1-2, with no clear D. Germline lookup yields CDR1 SGDLS and CDR2 YYNGEE. This CDR3 is 13 amino acids long. V was trimmed by 0 bases and J by 1 base, leaving 4 bases between them.

The rearrangement joins TRBV29-1 to TRBJ1-2, with D perhaps matching TRBD1 (5 bases). The germline V gene encodes CDR1 SQVTM and CDR2 ANQGSEA. Trimming removed 6 bases at V and 4 bases at J, with 21 bases between. The CDR3 extends over 15 amino acids. CDR3 sequence (DNA): TGCAGCGTACTCGGGCAGGGCGGTGTAGGCTATGGCTACACCTTC. It codes for CSVLGQGGVGYGYTF. Based on the CDR3 plus reference TRBV29-1 and TRBJ1-2, the full variable domain is SAVISQKPSRDICQRGTSLTIQCQVDSQVTMMFWYRQQPGQSLTLIATANQGSEATYESGFVIDKFPISRPNLTFSTLTVSNMSPEDSSIYLCSVLGQGGVGYGYTFGSGTRLTVV.

V is TRBV6-5 and J is TRBJ1-2; D not certain. Trimming pared 6 bases from V and 2 bases from J, leaving 10 bases between. The CDR3 loop spans 13 amino acids. Germline assignment: CDR1 MNHEY and CDR2 SVGAGI. DNA of the CDR3: TGTGCCAGCAGCCGAAAGCAGAACTATGGCTACACCTTC. Protein sequence: CASSRKQNYGYTF.

The rearrangement joins TRBV24-1 to TRBJ1-2; perhaps TRBD1 as D (5 bases). Between the trimmed V and J ends, which lost 0 bases and 5 bases, there was a span of 9 bases. CDR1 is KGHDR and CDR2 is SFDVKD in the germline V gene. CDR3 length: 14 residues. CDR3 in amino acids: CATSDLGTTYGYTF. The CDR3 nucleotides read TGTGCCACCAGTGATTTGGGGACTACGTATGGCTACACCTTC.

The chain joins TRBV6-5 to TRBJ2-2; tentative D call: TRBD1 (7 bases). V was pared by 2 bases and J by 5 bases, with 9 bases between. This CDR3 has 14 residues. The germline V gene has CDR1 MNHEY and CDR2 SVGAGI. CDR3 amino acids: CASSYQGGTGELFF. CDR3 sequence (DNA): TGTGCCAGCAGTTACCAGGGGGGAACCGGGGAGCTGTTTTTT.

V gene TRBV6-5 combines with J gene TRBJ2-2; D might be TRBD1 (6 bases). Germline V gene data show CDR1 as MNHEY and CDR2 as SVGAGI. The CDR3 extends over 13 amino acids. Trimming pared 0 bases from V and 17 bases from J, leaving 16 bases between. CDR3 in amino acids: CASSYSPGQSPFF. Written as DNA, the CDR3 is TGTGCCAGCAGTTACTCCCCAGGACAGTCCCCTTTTTTT.

This rearrangement joins TRBV19 to TRBJ1-1; D is uncertain. Germline loops: CDR1 LNHDA, CDR2 SQIVND (reference sequence). The CDR3 length is 13 residues. Trimming shortened V by 5 bases and J by 7 bases, and 14 bases separated the two germline ends. Here the CDR3 reads CASSYGGNFEAFF. CDR3 nucleotides: TGTGCCAGTAGTTACGGCGGGAATTTTGAAGCTTTCTTT.

This clone has a handful of counts. The chain combines TRBV27 with TRBJ1-3, with TRBD1 as a possible D gene (6 bases). The CDR3 is 14 amino acids. Per the germline V gene, CDR1 is MNHEY and CDR2 is SMNVEV (reference sequence). V was cut by 5 bases and J by 4 bases, with 12 bases left in between. CDR3: CASSVTGIGNTIYF. The CDR3 DNA sequence: TGTGCCAGCAGTGTAACAGGGATCGGAAACACCATATATTTT.

The chain joins TRBV29-1 to TRBJ2-1; D gene ambiguous. The V gene lost 3 bases and the J gene lost 9 bases, with 12 bases spanning the gap. The germline V gene encodes CDR1 SQVTM and CDR2 ANQGSEA. The CDR3 spans 12 residues. The chain's CDR3 is CSVESPAFEQFF. The CDR3 DNA is TGCAGCGTTGAGTCCCCCGCATTTGAGCAGTTCTTC.

The chain recombines TRBV11-2 with TRBJ1-3; TRBD1 matches at 7 bases. The CDR3 covers 16 residues. After removal of 4 bases from V and 0 bases from J, the junction contained 6 bases not matched to a gene. Germline V gene data show CDR1 as SGHAT and CDR2 as FQNNGV. In nucleotides, the CDR3 is TGTGCCAGCAGCTACGGACAGGCCAACTCTGGAAACACCATATATTTT. It yields the protein CASSYGQANSGNTIYF.

This sequence joins TRBV12-3 or TRBV12-4 and TRBJ1-2, with D maybe TRBD1 (5 bases). With 4 bases removed from V and 8 bases from J, the gap between germline ends came to 14 bases. The CDR3 spans 13 residues. CDR3 in amino acids: CASSSGAVEGYTF. CDR3 coding DNA: TGTGCCAGCAGTTCTGGGGCGGTAGAAGGCTACACCTTC.

This rearrangement joins TRBV6-5 to TRBJ2-3, with 8 bases fitting TRBD1. V was clipped by 6 bases and J by 2 bases; unmatched bases: 4. The CDR3 extends over 14 amino acids. The V gene's germline CDR1 is MNHEY and CDR2 SVGAGI. CDR3 coding DNA: TGTGCCAGCAGGTGGGACAGGTCCACAGATACGCAGTATTTT. Protein sequence: CASRWDRSTDTQYF.

The genes are TRBV19 and TRBJ1-2; no definite D call. Germline-derived CDR1 and CDR2 are LNHDA and SQIVND (reference sequence). The CDR3 loop spans 16 amino acids. V was pared by 2 bases and J by 4 bases, with 17 bases between. CDR3 in DNA: TGTGCCAGTAGTATATCCCGGACGGGTCCGGGCTATGGCTACACCTTC. Translated: CASSISRTGPGYGYTF. Complete variable domain (other parts from reference TRBV19 and TRBJ1-2): DGGITQSPKYLFRKEGQNVTLSCEQNLNHDAMYWYRQDPGQGLRLIYYSQIVNDFQKGDIAEGYSVSREKKESFPLTVTSAQKNPTAFYLCASSISRTGPGYGYTFGSGTRLTVV.

This rearrangement joins TRBV5-1 to TRBJ2-2; 8 nucleotides agree with TRBD1. The CDR3 is made up of 14 amino acids. From germline, CDR1 is SGHRS and CDR2 YFSETQ. With 2 bases clipped from V and 5 bases from J, the junction kept 2 bases outside the gene matches. This CDR3 reads CASSLRQGTGELFF. Here the CDR3 DNA reads TGCGCCAGCAGCTTACGACAGGGGACCGGGGAGCTGTTTTTT. Using reference TRBV5-1 and TRBJ2-2 for the parts outside the CDR3, the full variable domain is KAGVTQTPRYLIKTRGQQVTLSCSPISGHRSVSWYQQTPGQGLQFLFEYFSETQRNKGNFPGRFSGRQFSNSRSEMNVSTLELGDSALYLCASSLRQGTGELFFGEGSRLTVL.

This chain connects TRBV7-7 to TRBJ2-5, with TRBD2 matching 9 bases. The V gene's germline CDR1 is SSHAT and CDR2 FNYEAQ (reference sequence). CDR3 length: 16 residues. Trimming at V came to 4 bases and at J to 5 bases, leaving 11 bases not matched to a gene. This CDR3 is CASSSGGGAGRETQYF. DNA of the CDR3: TGTGCCAGCAGCTCCGGCGGGGGGGCCGGCCGGGAGACCCAGTACTTC.

The chain is built from TRBV2 and TRBJ2-1, with D hard to call. Germline CDR1 reads SNHLY; CDR2 reads FYNNEI. This CDR3 has 13 residues. V gave up 3 bases and J gave up 8 bases, with 11 bases separating them. CDR3 sequence reads: CASSDVFLDEQFF. DNA for the CDR3: TGTGCCAGCAGTGATGTATTTCTCGATGAGCAGTTCTTC.

V gene TRBV27 combines with J gene TRBJ2-7, with 7 nucleotides matching TRBD2. CDR1 MNHEY and CDR2 SMNVEV come from the germline V gene (reference sequence). With 2 bases clipped from V and 6 bases from J, the junction kept 10 bases outside the gene matches. The CDR3 covers 15 residues. The chain's CDR3 is CASSLNAAGVGEQYF. The CDR3 nucleotides read TGTGCCAGCAGTTTAAACGCGGCGGGGGTCGGCGAGCAGTACTTC.

This clone was seen once. In DNA, the CDR3 is TGTGCCAGCAGCTGGGGCCTTCTCCAAGAGACCCAGTACTTC. Its translation is CASSWGLLQETQYF. J is TRBJ2-5 and V is TRBV5-8, with a possible D match to TRBD1 (5 bases). CDR1 is SGHTS, CDR2 YDEGEE, per germline. The CDR3 runs to 14 residues. The V and J ends lost 3 bases and 1 base respectively, with 10 bases between them.